Following are 19 T cell receptor beta chains from one sample sequenced in a study of regulatory T cells in long-lasting Graves disease. The time point denotes: newly diagnosed GD, antithyroid drugs for less than 3 months. Making the TCR library involved RNA that had been extracted from PBMCs. Sequencing libraries for TCR beta were prepared with iRepertoire HTBI primers and Arm-PCR of CDR3 regions. TCRdb analysed the multiplex PCR reads with MiXCR anew, one entry per CDR3 protein. Of 560,000 or so distinct CDR3 sequences in the sample, roughly 15% are singletons; the top ten hold around 13%. These sequences were also reported in another study, on T cells in Graves' hyperthyroidism and ophthalmopathy.

Sequences were derived from peripheral blood mononuclear cells (PBMCs), sampled at new diagnosis, from a patient treated with antithyroid drugs. These receptors all come from a man between 18 and 29 years old with Graves disease.

This clonotype turned up a few times. V is TRBV7-3 and J is TRBJ2-2; D is unclear. The CDR3 length is 15 residues. Germline lookup yields CDR1 SGHTA and CDR2 FQGTGA. Trimming took off 0 bases at V and 0 bases at J, with 5 bases between the two ends. The CDR3 coding sequence is TGTGCCAGCAGCTTAACACAAACGAACACCGGGGAGCTGTTTTTT. Amino acids: CASSLTQTNTGELFF. Supplemented by reference TRBV7-3 and TRBJ2-2, the full variable domain reads GAGVSQTPSNKVTEKGKYVELRCDPISGHTALYWYRQSLGQGPEFLIYFQGTGAADDSGLPNDRFFAVRPEGSVSTLKIQRTERGDSAVYLCASSLTQTNTGELFFGEGSRLTVL.

This clonotype has only a few counts. The rearrangement uses TRBV2 and TRBJ1-1; no clear D gene. CDR1 and CDR2 from the germline V gene are SNHLY and FYNNEI. CDR3 length: 13 amino acids. Trimming removed 7 bases from V and 2 bases from J, with 11 bases in between. CDR3 in amino acids: CASNEVGNTEAFF. CDR3 nucleotides: TGTGCCAGCAATGAGGTGGGAAACACTGAAGCTTTCTTT.

The rearrangement uses TRBV5-6 and TRBJ2-1; tentatively, D is TRBD2 (5 bases). V was shortened by 3 bases and J by 0 bases, with 16 bases between the two germline ends. The CDR3 has 17 residues. CDR1 is SGHDT and CDR2 is YYEEEE in the germline V gene. CDR3 in amino acids: CASSSGFPEDSYNEQFF. DNA of the CDR3: TGTGCCAGCAGCTCCGGTTTTCCGGAGGACTCCTACAATGAGCAGTTCTTC.

This clonotype has at least ten counts. The gene calls are TRBV2 and TRBJ2-1; 7 nucleotides line up with TRBD1. This CDR3 is built from 12 residues. V dropped 6 bases and J dropped 9; count of bases not matched to a gene: 5. Germline V lookup: CDR1 SNHLY, CDR2 FYNNEI. The CDR3 DNA sequence: TGTGCCAGCAGGCAGGGGGTAGGTGAGCAGTTCTTC. As protein: CASRQGVGEQFF.

This clonotype was detected ten times or more. The genes are TRBV27 and TRBJ2-3, with D tentatively TRBD1 (6 bases). Germline values: CDR1 MNHEY, CDR2 SMNVEV (reference sequence). This CDR3 comprises 16 residues. Trimming stripped 2 bases from V and 4 bases from J, with 16 bases between. The CDR3 coding sequence is TGTGCCAGCAGTTTAATATGGGCAGGGGTGGCAGATACGCAGTATTTT. Amino acid sequence: CASSLIWAGVADTQYF.

Only a few counts were recorded for this clonotype. The V call is TRBV5-6, the J call TRBJ2-7; no reliable D call. Germline V CDR1 and CDR2: SGHDT, YYEEEE. CDR3 length: 14 residues. V shed 4 bases and J shed 5 bases, with 16 bases lying between them. This chain's CDR3 is CASSLMGSRNEQYF. CDR3 coding DNA: TGTGCCAGCAGCCTCATGGGTAGCAGGAACGAGCAGTACTTC.

The gene calls are TRBV25-1 and TRBJ2-3; D tentatively fits TRBD1 or TRBD2 (5 bases each). Trimming shortened V by 4 bases and J by 8 bases, and 10 bases separated the two germline ends. The CDR3 covers 12 residues. From germline, CDR1 is MGHDK and CDR2 SYGVNS. The DNA of the CDR3 is TGTGCCAGCAGTGGAGGGGCGGGTACGCAGTATTTT. Translating it yields CASSGGAGTQYF.

The rearrangement joins TRBV6-2 or TRBV6-3 to TRBJ2-7, with TRBD2 as a possible D gene (5 bases). Looked up from germline, CDR1 is MNHEY and CDR2 is SVGEGT. V lost 7 bases to trimming and J lost 1 base, with 11 bases between them. This CDR3 has 13 amino acids. Here the CDR3 DNA reads TGTGCCAGCACATCAGGAGGATCCTACGAGCAGTACTTC. It codes for CASTSGGSYEQYF.

CDR3: CASSRENIQYF. The DNA of the CDR3 is TGTGCCAGTAGCAGGGAAAACATTCAGTACTTC. V gene TRBV19 combines with J gene TRBJ2-4, with a weak D call TRBD1 (5 bases). The germline V gene has CDR1 LNHDA and CDR2 SQIVND (reference sequence). V gave up 6 bases and J gave up 5 bases, with 5 bases separating them. CDR3 length: 11 residues.

The sample holds many counts of this clonotype. The chain joins TRBV11-2 to TRBJ2-5; 12 bases line up with TRBD2. V shed 1 base, J shed 5 bases, and the junction held 8 bases outside the gene matches. CDR1 and CDR2 (germline): SGHAT, FQNNGV. The length of the CDR3 is 17 residues. In DNA form, the CDR3 reads TGTGCCAGCAGCTTAGTTGGACTAGCGGGGACGTTGGAGACCCAGTACTTC. Translated, it gives CASSLVGLAGTLETQYF. The complete variable domain, with remaining parts taken from reference TRBV11-2 and TRBJ2-5, reads EAGVAQSPRYKIIEKRQSVAFWCNPISGHATLYWYQQILGQGPKLLIQFQNNGVVDDSQLPKDRFSAERLKGVDSTLKIQPAKLEDSAVYLCASSLVGLAGTLETQYFGPGTRLLVL.

A few counts support this clonotype. The chain is built from TRBV5-1 and TRBJ1-1; unclear D gene. Germline V gene sequence: CDR1 SGHRS, CDR2 YFSETQ. The length of the CDR3 is 13 residues. Trimming cost V 4 bases and J 1 base, with 8 bases left between them. The CDR3 DNA reads as TGCGCCAGCAGCGTATTAGAGAACACTGAAGCTTTCTTT. Residues: CASSVLENTEAFF.

The chain employs TRBV9 and TRBJ1-6, with a tentative D call TRBD1 (6 bases). V was cut by 0 bases and J by 8 bases, with 6 bases left in between. This CDR3 is 13 amino acids long. Germline CDR1 reads SGDLS; CDR2 reads YYNGEE. The CDR3 sequence: CASSVDRDSPLHF. CDR3 in DNA: TGTGCCAGCAGCGTAGACAGGGATTCACCCCTCCACTTT.

The rearrangement uses TRBV27 and TRBJ2-7, with D perhaps matching TRBD1 or TRBD2 (5 bases each). V lost 5 bases, J lost 6 bases, and 20 bases lay in between. CDR1 is MNHEY, CDR2 SMNVEV, per germline (reference sequence). This CDR3 is built from 15 residues. Here the CDR3 DNA reads TGTGCCAGCAGTCCCCTTCGGGGCAGATCGGGCGAGCAGTACTTC. Its protein is CASSPLRGRSGEQYF.

The chain joins TRBV11-2 to TRBJ2-2; 12 bases align to TRBD1. Germline V gene data show CDR1 as SGHAT and CDR2 as FQNNGV. This CDR3 comprises 13 residues. V was clipped by 10 bases and J by 8 bases; unmatched bases: 5. CDR3 region: CATGTGGGGELFF. DNA of the CDR3: TGTGCCACCGGGACAGGGGGCGGAGGGGAGCTGTTTTTT.

A few counts support this clonotype. The V and J genes are TRBV9 and TRBJ2-2; D uncertain. Germline CDR1 is SGDLS and CDR2 is YYNGEE. V gave up 0 bases and J gave up 6 bases, with 6 bases separating them. The CDR3 is 13 residues long. The CDR3, as DNA: TGTGCCAGCAGCGTAGCAGTGGCCGGGGAGCTGTTTTTT. The encoded protein is CASSVAVAGELFF.

This clonotype was seen a handful of times. V is TRBV20-1 and J is TRBJ2-6, with TRBD2 as a possible D gene (7 bases). Germline assignment: CDR1 DFQATT and CDR2 SNEGSKA (reference sequence). The CDR3 runs to 16 residues. Trimming left V 0 bases short and J 4 bases short, with 13 bases between. The CDR3 spells CSARDFGGPGANVLTF. CDR3 in DNA: TGCAGTGCTAGAGATTTCGGGGGGCCGGGGGCCAACGTCCTGACTTTC.

As for this clonotype: Possible read error: a much larger clone is one base away. The CDR3 DNA reads as TGTGCCAGCGTCGGGAGCAACAGCTCCTACGAGCAGTACTTC. Translated: CASVGSNSSYEQYF. This chain connects TRBV27 to TRBJ2-7, with a tentative D call TRBD2 (6 bases). The CDR3 runs 14 residues. Germline values: CDR1 MNHEY, CDR2 SMNVEV (reference sequence). V was shortened by 8 bases and J by 0 bases, with 14 bases between the two germline ends.

The chain uses TRBV28 and TRBJ2-7; D not resolved. V lost 3 bases and J 6 bases, leaving 9 bases between the germline ends. Germline CDR1 reads MDHEN; CDR2 reads SYDVKM. The CDR3 extends over 12 amino acids. The CDR3 DNA sequence: TGTGCCAGCAGTTTGAACAGCTGCGAGCAGTACTTC. Protein sequence: CASSLNSCEQYF.

This clonotype occurred many times. This chain joins TRBV11-3 and TRBJ2-1; 7 nucleotides match TRBD1. The V segment lost 5 bases and the J segment 0 bases; nucleotides outside the gene matches: 7. The CDR3 runs 16 residues. In germline, CDR1 is SGHNT, CDR2 YENEEA. The CDR3 bases are TGTGCCAGCAGCCTGGGGACAGCCTACTCCTACAATGAGCAGTTCTTC. It encodes CASSLGTAYSYNEQFF.